These T cell receptor beta chains were read from a single sample in a study of blood T cell repertoires in COVID-19. Repertoires were generated with immunoSEQ multiplex PCR, while TCRdb's copy carries only in-frame clones and drops some. The table has about 210,000 clones, 84% seen once. Sequencing was done on a sample of peripheral blood. These receptors all come from a woman aged 80 or older with COVID-19, enrolled during active disease. CDR3s include the opening cysteine and the closing phenylalanine or tryptophan. A D gene is named only where the DNA matches it firmly. Size is omitted from some rows. Given values are once, few, many or a class for expanded clones.

v_gene: TRBV6-5; abundance: .; j_gene: TRBJ2-1; d_gene: TRBD2; CDR3nt: TGTGCCAGCAGTCTACTAGCGGGGGGTGGGTTCTTC; CDR3aa: CASSLLAGGGFF
v_gene: TRBV7-8; abundance: .; j_gene: TRBJ1-1; d_gene: .; CDR3nt: TGTGCCAGCAGCCCGGGTCGGAATACTGAAGCTTTCTTT; CDR3aa: CASSPGRNTEAFF
v_gene: TRBV28; abundance: .; j_gene: TRBJ2-5; d_gene: TRBD1; CDR3nt: TGTGCCAGCAGTTCCGGACAGGAAGAGACCCAGTACTTC; CDR3aa: CASSSGQEETQYF
v_gene: TRBV2; abundance: .; j_gene: TRBJ1-2; d_gene: TRBD1; CDR3nt: TGTGCCAGCAGGCTTATCCAGGGGGCTTATGGCTACACCTTC; CDR3aa: CASRLIQGAYGYTF
v_gene: TRBV12-3/TRBV12-4; abundance: few; j_gene: TRBJ1-5; d_gene: .; CDR3nt: TGTGCCAGCAGTTCCCCCTTGGGGCGGCCCCAGCATTTT; CDR3aa: CASSSPLGRPQHF
v_gene: TRBV28; abundance: .; j_gene: TRBJ2-2; d_gene: .; CDR3nt: TGTGCCAGCAGCGGGGGTCGGGGTTTGGTATCCGGGGAGCTGTTTTTT; CDR3aa: CASSGGRGLVSGELFF
v_gene: TRBV28; abundance: .; j_gene: TRBJ2-3; d_gene: TRBD2; CDR3nt: TGTGCCAGCAGTTCCCCGGGACTACGGCAGTATTTT; CDR3aa: CASSSPGLRQYF
v_gene: TRBV3-1/TRBV3-2; abundance: .; j_gene: TRBJ2-5; d_gene: TRBD2; CDR3nt: TGTGCCAGCAGCCAAGAAGGACGGGGGGGCCTCGAGACCCAGTACTTC; CDR3aa: CASSQEGRGGLETQYF
v_gene: TRBV5-1; abundance: .; j_gene: TRBJ2-1; d_gene: TRBD2; CDR3nt: TGCGCCAGCAGCCTGACTAGCGGCTCCTACAATGAGCAGTTCTTC; CDR3aa: CASSLTSGSYNEQFF
v_gene: TRBV7-2; abundance: .; j_gene: TRBJ2-5; d_gene: TRBD2; CDR3nt: TGTGCCAGCAGCTTAGCCCAAACCGGGGGGGCCCAGTACTTC; CDR3aa: CASSLAQTGGAQYF
v_gene: TRBV28; abundance: once; j_gene: TRBJ2-2; d_gene: .; CDR3nt: TGTGCCAGCAGCAGTCTGGCAACGAACACCGGGGAGCTGTTTTTT; CDR3aa: CASSSLATNTGELFF
v_gene: TRBV5-8; abundance: few; j_gene: TRBJ1-6; d_gene: .; CDR3nt: TGTGCCAGCAGCTTGGGCAGGGTTAACCAGTCACCCCTCCACTTT; CDR3aa: CASSLGRVNQSPLHF
v_gene: TRBV5-6; abundance: .; j_gene: TRBJ1-5; d_gene: .; CDR3nt: TGTGCCAGCAGCGCAGATTATAGCAATCAGCCCCAGCATTTT; CDR3aa: CASSADYSNQPQHF
v_gene: TRBV18; abundance: .; j_gene: TRBJ1-5; d_gene: TRBD1; CDR3nt: TGTGCCAGCTCAGCCTCGGGACAGGGTGGGCAGCCCCAGCATTTT; CDR3aa: CASSASGQGGQPQHF
v_gene: TRBV7-9; abundance: .; j_gene: TRBJ1-2; d_gene: .; CDR3nt: TGTGCCAGCAGCTTGCAGTCTAACTATGGCTACACCTTC; CDR3aa: CASSLQSNYGYTF
v_gene: TRBV7-2; abundance: .; j_gene: TRBJ1-2; d_gene: TRBD1; CDR3nt: TGTGCCAGCAGCTTTACCGGGACAGAGGGCTATGGCTACACCTTC; CDR3aa: CASSFTGTEGYGYTF
v_gene: TRBV7-2; abundance: .; j_gene: TRBJ2-1; d_gene: .; CDR3nt: TGTGCCAGCAGCTTCACGGGTTCTAATAACCTTAATGAGCAGTTCTTC; CDR3aa: CASSFTGSNNLNEQFF
v_gene: TRBV5-1; abundance: .; j_gene: TRBJ1-3; d_gene: TRBD1; CDR3nt: TGCGCCAGCAGCCCACAGGGGGCAGGTGGAAACACCATATATTTT; CDR3aa: CASSPQGAGGNTIYF
v_gene: TRBV5-1; abundance: .; j_gene: TRBJ2-1; d_gene: .; CDR3nt: TGCGCCAGCTCAGCTTTTGCGGGAACCTACAATGAGCAGTTCTTC; CDR3aa: CASSAFAGTYNEQFF
v_gene: TRBV6-4; abundance: .; j_gene: TRBJ2-3; d_gene: TRBD2; CDR3nt: TGTGCCAGCAACCGACGGGGGGGCACAGATACGCAGTATTTT; CDR3aa: CASNRRGGTDTQYF
v_gene: TRBV3-1/TRBV3-2; abundance: many; j_gene: TRBJ2-2; d_gene: .; CDR3nt: TGTGCCAGCGCCGACAGCGCAGGGGAGCTGTTTTTT; CDR3aa: CASADSAGELFF
v_gene: TRBV15; abundance: few; j_gene: TRBJ2-2; d_gene: TRBD1; CDR3nt: TGTGCCACCAGCAGAGGGGGGACAGGGCCCGCGAACACCGGGGAGCTGTTTTTT; CDR3aa: CATSRGGTGPANTGELFF
v_gene: TRBV10-3; abundance: .; j_gene: TRBJ2-5; d_gene: .; CDR3nt: TGTGCCATCGGGCGAGGGGGAGCAGAGACCCAGTACTTC; CDR3aa: CAIGRGGAETQYF
v_gene: TRBV5-1; abundance: .; j_gene: TRBJ2-2; d_gene: TRBD2; CDR3nt: TGCGCCAGCCGGAGGATGTTAGCGGGGGGCAACACCGGGGAGCTGTTTTTT; CDR3aa: CASRRMLAGGNTGELFF
v_gene: TRBV12-1; abundance: once; j_gene: TRBJ2-7; d_gene: .; CDR3nt: TGTGCCAGTACCCGGACAGGGGCCTTCTCCTACGAGCAGTACTTC; CDR3aa: CASTRTGAFSYEQYF
v_gene: TRBV6-4; abundance: .; j_gene: TRBJ1-1; d_gene: .; CDR3nt: TGTGCCAGCAGTGTAGAGACAGGAGGCGAAGCTTTCTTT; CDR3aa: CASSVETGGEAFF
v_gene: TRBV7-2; abundance: .; j_gene: TRBJ2-2; d_gene: .; CDR3nt: TGTGCCAGCAGCTTAGAGGGGCAGGTGAACACCGGGGAGCTGTTTTTT; CDR3aa: CASSLEGQVNTGELFF
v_gene: TRBV5-4; abundance: .; j_gene: TRBJ2-4; d_gene: TRBD1; CDR3nt: TGTGCCAGCAGACAGACAGGGGGAGGCAAAAACATTCAGTACTTC; CDR3aa: CASRQTGGGKNIQYF
v_gene: TRBV3-1/TRBV3-2; abundance: .; j_gene: TRBJ1-5; d_gene: TRBD1; CDR3nt: TGTGCCAGCAGCCAGGAACGGACAGGGGGGAGCAATCAGCCCCAGCATTTT; CDR3aa: CASSQERTGGSNQPQHF
v_gene: TRBV10-3; abundance: .; j_gene: TRBJ2-4; d_gene: .; CDR3nt: TGTGCCATCAGTGAGTCGACGGGGGACATTCAGTACTTC; CDR3aa: CAISESTGDIQYF
v_gene: TRBV5-6; abundance: once; j_gene: TRBJ1-3; d_gene: TRBD1; CDR3nt: TGTGCCAGCAGCCGGAGACAGGGGGGTATAGGAAACACCATATATTTT; CDR3aa: CASSRRQGGIGNTIYF
v_gene: TRBV5-4; abundance: .; j_gene: TRBJ1-3; d_gene: .; CDR3nt: TGTGCCAGCAGCTTGGCTCGGGACTCTGGAAACACCATATATTTT; CDR3aa: CASSLARDSGNTIYF
v_gene: TRBV3-1/TRBV3-2; abundance: .; j_gene: TRBJ1-2; d_gene: .; CDR3nt: TGTGCCAGCAACTCAGGAGGGAACTATGGCTACACCTTC; CDR3aa: CASNSGGNYGYTF
v_gene: TRBV19; abundance: once; j_gene: TRBJ1-1; d_gene: .; CDR3nt: TGTGCCAGTAGTACCGGAGCGGTTAAGAAGAGCACTGAAGCTTTCTTT; CDR3aa: CASSTGAVKKSTEAFF
v_gene: TRBV4-1; abundance: .; j_gene: TRBJ1-1; d_gene: .; CDR3nt: TGCGCCAGCAGCCCAACAGGCCCGAACACTGAAGCTTTCTTT; CDR3aa: CASSPTGPNTEAFF
v_gene: TRBV11-1; abundance: .; j_gene: TRBJ2-3; d_gene: .; CDR3nt: TGTGCCAGCAGCCCAATTGGGACTGATAATGAAGATACGCAGTATTTT; CDR3aa: CASSPIGTDNEDTQYF
v_gene: TRBV5-1; abundance: .; j_gene: TRBJ1-4; d_gene: TRBD1; CDR3nt: TGCGCCAGCAGCATTGGACAGGGGGCTTCAACTAATGAAAAACTGTTTTTT; CDR3aa: CASSIGQGASTNEKLFF
v_gene: TRBV4-1; abundance: .; j_gene: TRBJ2-2; d_gene: TRBD1; CDR3nt: TGCGCCAGCAGCCAAGGGGTAGGACAGGGGGGGAACACCGGGGAGCTGTTTTTT; CDR3aa: CASSQGVGQGGNTGELFF
v_gene: TRBV11-2; abundance: few; j_gene: TRBJ2-4; d_gene: .; CDR3nt: TGTGCCAGCAGCTTAGTTCGGCAGGGGGGTGCCAAAAACATTCAGTACTTC; CDR3aa: CASSLVRQGGAKNIQYF
v_gene: TRBV14; abundance: .; j_gene: TRBJ1-1; d_gene: TRBD1; CDR3nt: TGTGCCAGCAGCCAACCCGGGACAGCTAAAGCTTTCTTT; CDR3aa: CASSQPGTAKAFF
v_gene: TRBV28; abundance: .; j_gene: TRBJ2-2; d_gene: TRBD2; CDR3nt: TGTGCCAGCAGTTCCCCTAGCGGGATGACCGGGGAGCTGTTTTTT; CDR3aa: CASSSPSGMTGELFF
v_gene: TRBV5-6; abundance: .; j_gene: TRBJ2-3; d_gene: TRBD2; CDR3nt: TGTGCCAGCAGCTTGCTGGGACTAGCGGGGCAAACCTCAGATACGCAGTATTTT; CDR3aa: CASSLLGLAGQTSDTQYF
v_gene: TRBV7-2; abundance: .; j_gene: TRBJ1-3; d_gene: TRBD1; CDR3nt: TGTGCCAGCAGCCGGAGGCCAGGACAGGCCAACACCATATATTTT; CDR3aa: CASSRRPGQANTIYF
v_gene: TRBV6-1; abundance: .; j_gene: TRBJ1-2; d_gene: .; CDR3nt: TGTGCCAGCAGTGATACAGCTAACTATGGCTACACCTTC; CDR3aa: CASSDTANYGYTF
v_gene: TRBV6-5; abundance: few; j_gene: TRBJ1-2; d_gene: TRBD1; CDR3nt: TGTGCCAGCAGGCCTATGGGACAGGGCCTCGGCTACACCTTC; CDR3aa: CASRPMGQGLGYTF
v_gene: TRBV3-1/TRBV3-2; abundance: .; j_gene: TRBJ1-2; d_gene: TRBD1; CDR3nt: TGTGCCAGCAGCGGACAGGGTCTCGGTGGCTACACCTTC; CDR3aa: CASSGQGLGGYTF
v_gene: TRBV2; abundance: .; j_gene: TRBJ1-1; d_gene: .; CDR3nt: TGTGCCAGCAGTGAAGAGGCGGGCACTGAAGCTTTCTTT; CDR3aa: CASSEEAGTEAFF
v_gene: TRBV11-2; abundance: .; j_gene: TRBJ2-2; d_gene: .; CDR3nt: TGTGCCAGCAGCACTCAGGGGTCCGGGGAGCTGTTTTTT; CDR3aa: CASSTQGSGELFF
v_gene: TRBV30; abundance: .; j_gene: TRBJ1-6; d_gene: .; CDR3nt: TGTGCCTGGAGTCTAGGGGGTACAGGGTACAATTCACCCCTCCACTTT; CDR3aa: CAWSLGGTGYNSPLHF
v_gene: TRBV6-1; abundance: .; j_gene: TRBJ2-2; d_gene: .; CDR3nt: TGTGCCAGCAGTGTAATGGGGGAGGAGGTTCCCGGGGAGCTGTTTTTT; CDR3aa: CASSVMGEEVPGELFF